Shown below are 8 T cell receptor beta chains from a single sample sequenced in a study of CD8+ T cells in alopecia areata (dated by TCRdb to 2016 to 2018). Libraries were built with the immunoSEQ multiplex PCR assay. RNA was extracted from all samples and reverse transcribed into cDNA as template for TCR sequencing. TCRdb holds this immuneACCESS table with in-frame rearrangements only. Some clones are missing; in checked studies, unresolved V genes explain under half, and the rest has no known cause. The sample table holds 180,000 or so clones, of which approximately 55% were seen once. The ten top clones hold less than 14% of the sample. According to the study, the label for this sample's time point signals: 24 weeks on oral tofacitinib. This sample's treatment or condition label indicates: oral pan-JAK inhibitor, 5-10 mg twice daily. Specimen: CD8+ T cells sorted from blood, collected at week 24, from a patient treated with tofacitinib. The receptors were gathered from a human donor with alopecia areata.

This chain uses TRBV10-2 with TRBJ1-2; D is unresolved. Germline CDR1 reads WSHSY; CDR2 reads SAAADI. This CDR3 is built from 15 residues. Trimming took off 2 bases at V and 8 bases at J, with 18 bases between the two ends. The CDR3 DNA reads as TGCGCCAGCAGTGAGCCTTTCAATAGGGATGACGGCTACACCTTC. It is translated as CASSEPFNRDDGYTF.

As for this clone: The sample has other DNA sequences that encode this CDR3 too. CDR3 loop: CASSVAGGTQETQYF. The CDR3 DNA follows: TGTGCCAGCAGCGTAGCTGGAGGGACCCAAGAGACCCAGTACTTC. This chain uses TRBV9 with TRBJ2-5, with a possible D match to TRBD2 (6 bases). CDR3 length equals 15 residues. V was trimmed by 0 bases and J by 1 base, leaving 10 bases between them. The germline CDR1 and CDR2 sequences are SGDLS and YYNGEE.

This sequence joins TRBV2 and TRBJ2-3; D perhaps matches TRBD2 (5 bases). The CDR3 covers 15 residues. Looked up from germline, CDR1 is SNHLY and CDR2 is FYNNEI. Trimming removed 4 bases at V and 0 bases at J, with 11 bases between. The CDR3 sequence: CASSGGSGSTDTQYF. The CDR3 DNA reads TGTGCCAGCAGTGGCGGAAGCGGAAGCACAGATACGCAGTATTTT.

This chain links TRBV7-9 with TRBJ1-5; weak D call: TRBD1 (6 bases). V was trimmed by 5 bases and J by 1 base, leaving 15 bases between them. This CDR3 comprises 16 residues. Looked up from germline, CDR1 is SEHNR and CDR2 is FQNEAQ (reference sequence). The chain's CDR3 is CASSPGTGLSNQPQHF. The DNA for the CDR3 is TGTGCCAGCAGCCCGGGAACAGGGTTAAGCAATCAGCCCCAGCATTTT.

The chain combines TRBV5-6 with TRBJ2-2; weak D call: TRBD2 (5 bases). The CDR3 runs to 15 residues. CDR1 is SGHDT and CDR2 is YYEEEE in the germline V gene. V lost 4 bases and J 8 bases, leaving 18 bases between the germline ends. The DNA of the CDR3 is TGTGCCAGCAGCCCGGACGGGGATTTTTTGGGGGAGCTGTTTTTT. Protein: CASSPDGDFLGELFF. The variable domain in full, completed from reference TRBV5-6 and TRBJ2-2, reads DAGVTQSPTHLIKTRGQQVTLRCSPKSGHDTVSWYQQALGQGPQFIFQYYEEEERQRGNFPDRFSGHQFPNYSSELNVNALLLGDSALYLCASSPDGDFLGELFFGEGSRLTVL.

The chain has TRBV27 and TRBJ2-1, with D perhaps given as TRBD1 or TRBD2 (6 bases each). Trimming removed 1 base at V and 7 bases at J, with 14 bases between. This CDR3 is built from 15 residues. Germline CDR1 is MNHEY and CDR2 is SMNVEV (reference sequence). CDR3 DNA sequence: TGTGCCAGCAGTTTATACTGGGGGGCGGGGAATGAGCAGTTCTTC. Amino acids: CASSLYWGAGNEQFF.

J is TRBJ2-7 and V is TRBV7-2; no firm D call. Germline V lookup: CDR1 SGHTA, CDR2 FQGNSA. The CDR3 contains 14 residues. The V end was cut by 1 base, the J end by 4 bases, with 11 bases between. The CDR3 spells CASSLDGSRYEQYF. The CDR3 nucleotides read TGTGCCAGCAGCTTAGATGGGTCCCGGTACGAGCAGTACTTC.

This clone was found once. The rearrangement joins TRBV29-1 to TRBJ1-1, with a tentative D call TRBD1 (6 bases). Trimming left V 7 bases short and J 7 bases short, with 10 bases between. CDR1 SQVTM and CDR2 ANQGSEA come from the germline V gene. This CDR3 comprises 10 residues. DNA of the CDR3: TGCAGCGCCGGGACAAATGAAGCTTTCTTT. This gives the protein CSAGTNEAFF.